Listed below are T cell receptor beta chains from one sample, sequenced in a study of T cell responses to AZD1222 COVID-19 vaccine. Clones were sequenced by immunoSEQ multiplex PCR, and TCRdb holds only the in-frame ones, with some missing. The repertoire holds 100,000 to 150,000 clones, with 70% to 90% as singletons. The source was peripheral blood, collected on day 0 of AZD1222 vaccination. These TCRs come from an adult in good health. The CDR3 runs from the conserved cysteine through the conserved F or W. D genes are given only for firm matches. Part of the rows lack a size; the others show once, few, many or a class for expanded clones.

V	size	D	J	length	DNA	CDR3
TRBV7-2	.	TRBD2	TRBJ2-7	18	TGTGCCAGCAGCATTGAAGGACTAGCGGGTGTTTATACCTACGAGCAGTACTTC	CASSIEGLAGVYTYEQYF
TRBV7-9	.	.	TRBJ1-4	16	TGTGCCAGCAGTTCCCCTGTCGGGGCAACTAATGAAAAACTGTTTTTT	CASSSPVGATNEKLFF
TRBV7-2	.	.	TRBJ1-2	15	TGTGCCAGCAGCTTAGATCAGGGGCTTAACTATGGCTACACCTTC	CASSLDQGLNYGYTF
TRBV2	.	TRBD1	TRBJ2-7	13	TGTGCCAGCAGGGGACAGGGGGCAGGGGAGCAGTACTTC	CASRGQGAGEQYF
TRBV12-3/TRBV12-4	.	.	TRBJ1-5	13	TGTGCCAGCAGTCTCACTAGCAATCAGCCCCAGCATTTT	CASSLTSNQPQHF
TRBV5-4	few	TRBD1	TRBJ1-4	17	TGTGCCAGCAGCGTTGGGGGGACAGGGGCTGCTAATGAAAAACTGTTTTTT	CASSVGGTGAANEKLFF
TRBV3-1/TRBV3-2	.	.	TRBJ1-3	16	TGTGCCAGCAGCCAATTCGAGAGGGGCATTGGAAACACCATATATTTT	CASSQFERGIGNTIYF
TRBV5-4	.	TRBD1	TRBJ2-7	16	TGTGCCAGCAGCCCGGGCGGAGGGACAGGGGCCTACGAGCAGTACTTC	CASSPGGGTGAYEQYF
TRBV7-9	.	.	TRBJ1-3	13	TGCGCCCCCTATTACATTGAAAGAAACACCATATATTTT	CAPYYIERNTIYF
TRBV19	.	TRBD1	TRBJ1-5	16	TGTGCCAGTAGACTCTTAAGGGACAGGGGAGATCAGCCCCAGCATTTT	CASRLLRDRGDQPQHF
TRBV24-1	.	TRBD1	TRBJ1-5	16	TGTGCCACCAGTGACCGCGGACAGGATAGCAATCAGCCCCAGCATTTT	CATSDRGQDSNQPQHF
TRBV19	.	TRBD2	TRBJ2-1	16	TGTGCCAGTAGTCCCGCGGGGCGGGAGGTTTACAATGAGCAGTTCTTC	CASSPAGREVYNEQFF
TRBV5-1	.	TRBD1	TRBJ2-2	17	TGCGCCAGCAGCTTGCCCGAGACAGGGGTCGTCACCGGGGAGCTGTTTTTT	CASSLPETGVVTGELFF
TRBV7-8	once	TRBD1	TRBJ1-4	15	TGTGCCAGCAGCTCCCGGGACAGTCTCAACGGGAAACTGTTTTTT	CASSSRDSLNGKLFF
TRBV28	.	TRBD1	TRBJ1-2	13	TGTGCCAGCAGAACCCGACAGGGGGGTGGCTACACCTTC	CASRTRQGGGYTF
TRBV6-5	.	.	TRBJ1-5	14	TGTGCCAGCAGTAAACACGATAGCAATCAGCCCCAGCATTTT	CASSKHDSNQPQHF
TRBV3-1/TRBV3-2	.	.	TRBJ1-4	15	TGTGCCAGCAGCCAAGACGGAGCAGGAAATGAAAAACTGTTTTTT	CASSQDGAGNEKLFF
TRBV6-5	.	.	TRBJ1-4	14	TGTGCCAGCAGTTACTCGAGCAGGGGTGAAAAACTGTTTTTT	CASSYSSRGEKLFF
TRBV7-2	.	.	TRBJ2-3	13	TGTGCCAGCAGCGCCTCGCGGATAGATACGCAGTATTTT	CASSASRIDTQYF
TRBV6-1	.	.	TRBJ1-5	15	TGTGCCAGCAGTGAAGTTCAGGGTAGCAATCAGCCCCAGCATTTT	CASSEVQGSNQPQHF
TRBV2	.	.	TRBJ2-7	18	TGTGCCAGCAGTGGTGCTCGGGGGCTTGCAGGGAACAGGTACGAGCAGTACTTC	CASSGARGLAGNRYEQYF
TRBV6-5	.	.	TRBJ2-3	15	TGTGCCAGTAACAACCAGGCGGGGACCACAGATACGCAGTATTTT	CASNNQAGTTDTQYF
TRBV3-1/TRBV3-2	.	.	TRBJ2-7	14	TGTGCCAGCAGCCGTGGACCGGACTCCTACGAGCAGTACTTC	CASSRGPDSYEQYF
TRBV6-5	.	.	TRBJ1-2	14	TGTGCCAGCAGCCCCGACGTGGGACCCCTTGACTACACCTTC	CASSPDVGPLDYTF
TRBV3-1/TRBV3-2	.	TRBD1	TRBJ1-1	13	TGTGCCAGCAGCTTCGCACAGGGGACTGAAGCTTTCTTT	CASSFAQGTEAFF
TRBV2	.	.	TRBJ1-1	14	TGTGCCAGTCATTTTGTTAACCCGAACACTGAAGCTTTCTTT	CASHFVNPNTEAFF
TRBV6-6	.	TRBD1	TRBJ1-1	16	TGTGCCAGCACTCCGACCCGGGACAGGGGAGACACTGAAGCTTTCTTT	CASTPTRDRGDTEAFF
TRBV7-9	.	TRBD1	TRBJ2-4	15	TGTGCCAGCAGCTTCTTACAGGGGGCTTTAAACATTCAGTACTTC	CASSFLQGALNIQYF
TRBV10-1	.	.	TRBJ2-7	13	TGCGCCAGCAGACAGGGATGGCCCTACGAGCAGTACTTC	CASRQGWPYEQYF
TRBV5-1	.	.	TRBJ1-5	15	TGCGCCAGCAGCTTTAACGTGGGCCCTAATCAGCCCCAGCATTTT	CASSFNVGPNQPQHF
TRBV19	.	TRBD2	TRBJ2-3	18	TGTGCCAGTAACGGGGGCCCCCCGACTAGCGGGACATCAGATACGCAGTATTTT	CASNGGPPTSGTSDTQYF
TRBV3-1/TRBV3-2	few	.	TRBJ1-3	15	TGTGCCAGCAGCCAAGGTTCAGGGGTTGGAAACACCATATATTTT	CASSQGSGVGNTIYF
TRBV6-6	.	.	TRBJ2-1	14	TGTGCCATGAAGGAGGGCCTAGAGAGCAGTGAGCAGTTCTTC	CAMKEGLESSEQFF
TRBV24-1	.	.	TRBJ2-3	16	TGTGCCACCAGAGCCCGGGTGGGGGCCCCCACAGATACGCAGTATTTT	CATRARVGAPTDTQYF
TRBV5-4	.	TRBD2	TRBJ2-3	15	TGTGCCAGCAGCCCAGCGGGGGCCGATACGTATACGCAGTATTTT	CASSPAGADTYTQYF
TRBV4-1	once	TRBD1	TRBJ1-4	14	TGCGCCAGCAGCCAACTGACAGGGAGAGAAAAACTGTTTTTT	CASSQLTGREKLFF
TRBV19	.	.	TRBJ2-7	13	TGTGCCAGTAGTATTTGGGGGGCGCGCGAGCAGTACTTC	CASSIWGAREQYF
TRBV24-1	.	.	TRBJ1-5	16	TGTGCCACCAGTGATCCAGCCTCAGGGGTCCTTCAGCCCCAGCATTTT	CATSDPASGVLQPQHF
TRBV4-2	.	TRBD1	TRBJ2-3	16	TGTGCCAGCAGCCAAGGGGACAGGGGGAGCACAGATACGCAGTATTTT	CASSQGDRGSTDTQYF
TRBV19	.	.	TRBJ2-2	15	TGTGCCAGTAGTATAGATCCGGGGTACCCCGGGGAGCTGTTTTTT	CASSIDPGYPGELFF
TRBV18	.	.	TRBJ2-7	16	TGTGCCAGCTCACCACGTGTCCCCTCTGTGGGTTACGAGCAGTACTTC	CASSPRVPSVGYEQYF
TRBV6-1	.	TRBD2	TRBJ2-5	16	TGTGCCAGCAGTGAAGGGACTAGCGCCTTCCAAGAGACCCAGTACTTC	CASSEGTSAFQETQYF
TRBV27	.	.	TRBJ2-6	18	TGTGCCAGCAGTACAAGGGGCATGCAGGGCTCTGGGGCCAACGTCCTGACTTTC	CASSTRGMQGSGANVLTF
TRBV5-1	.	.	TRBJ1-2	14	TGCGCCAGCAGGCAAACCACAGGACTCGATGGCTACACCTTC	CASRQTTGLDGYTF
TRBV11-3	.	TRBD1	TRBJ1-5	13	TGTGCCAGCAGCACTCGACAGGGTCAGCCCCAGCATTTT	CASSTRQGQPQHF
TRBV27	.	TRBD1	TRBJ1-5	14	TGTGCCAGCCGACAGGGACGGGGAAATCAGCCCCAGCATTTT	CASRQGRGNQPQHF
TRBV19	.	.	TRBJ2-2	14	TGTGCCAGTACTCTAAGGTCGACCACCGGGGAGCTGTTTTTT	CASTLRSTTGELFF
TRBV6-4	.	.	TRBJ2-3	15	TGTGCCAGCAGTGACTCGTATAGTCGGGCAGATACGCAGTATTTT	CASSDSYSRADTQYF
TRBV10-2	.	TRBD2	TRBJ2-7	16	TGCGCCAGCAGTGACCCCCTGGGCGGGAGTGTATACGAGCAGTACTTC	CASSDPLGGSVYEQYF
TRBV6-5	.	.	TRBJ1-4	15	TGTGCCAGCAGGCCCGACCGACGCTCCCATGAAAAACTGTTTTTT	CASRPDRRSHEKLFF
TRBV11-3	few	TRBD2	TRBJ2-5	14	TGTGCCAGCAGCTCGCTCAGCGGGGATGAGACCCAGTACTTC	CASSSLSGDETQYF
TRBV21-1	once	.	TRBJ1-5	10	TGTGCCAGCAGCAAGCAGCCCCAGCATTTT	CASSKQPQHF
TRBV7-2	.	.	TRBJ2-3	15	TGTGCCAGCAGCTTATGGGCCAGGAGCACAGATACGCAGTATTTT	CASSLWARSTDTQYF